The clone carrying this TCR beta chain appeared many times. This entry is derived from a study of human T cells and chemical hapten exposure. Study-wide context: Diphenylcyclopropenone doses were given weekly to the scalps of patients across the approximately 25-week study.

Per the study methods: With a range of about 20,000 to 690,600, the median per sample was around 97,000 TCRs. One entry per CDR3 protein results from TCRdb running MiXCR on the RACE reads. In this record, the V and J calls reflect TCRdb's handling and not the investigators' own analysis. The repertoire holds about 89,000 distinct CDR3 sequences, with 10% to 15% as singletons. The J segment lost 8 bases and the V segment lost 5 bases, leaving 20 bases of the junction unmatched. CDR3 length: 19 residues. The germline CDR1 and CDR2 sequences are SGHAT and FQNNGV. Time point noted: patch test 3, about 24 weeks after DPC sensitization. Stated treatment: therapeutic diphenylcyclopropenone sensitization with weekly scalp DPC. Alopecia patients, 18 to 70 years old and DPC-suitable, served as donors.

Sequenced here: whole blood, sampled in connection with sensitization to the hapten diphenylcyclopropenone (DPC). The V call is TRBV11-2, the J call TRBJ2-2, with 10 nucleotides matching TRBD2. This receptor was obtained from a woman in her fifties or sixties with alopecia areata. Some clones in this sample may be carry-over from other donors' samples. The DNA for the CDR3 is TGTGCCAGCAGCGGATTACAGCGGGAGGGTATTCTACAAAGTGGGGAGCTGTTTTTT. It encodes CASSGLQREGILQSGELFF.